This T cell receptor beta chain originates from a study of graft-versus-host responses after intestinal transplantation. Remarks on this clone: Its antigen is not known.

This table comes from immunoSEQ multiplex PCR, and its TCRdb copy is limited to in-frame clones, with some not included. Of approximately 99,000 clones listed, 75% to 95% are singletons. Germline CDR1 MNHNY, CDR2 SVGAGI (reference sequence). With 8 bases clipped from V and 7 bases from J, the junction kept 12 bases outside the gene matches. This CDR3 spans 16 amino acids. This receptor was taken from a human donor who was the organ donor for an intestinal transplant. The chain uses TRBV6-6 and TRBJ1-5, with 12 bases that match TRBD1. The sequencing here drew on unstimulated CD4+ T cells sorted from spleen or lymph node cells, taken before transplant. The CDR3 coding sequence is TGTGCCAGCGGCTTGGGGGACAGGGGGCCTGGACAGCCCCAGCATTTT. Encoded protein: CASGLGDRGPGQPQHF.